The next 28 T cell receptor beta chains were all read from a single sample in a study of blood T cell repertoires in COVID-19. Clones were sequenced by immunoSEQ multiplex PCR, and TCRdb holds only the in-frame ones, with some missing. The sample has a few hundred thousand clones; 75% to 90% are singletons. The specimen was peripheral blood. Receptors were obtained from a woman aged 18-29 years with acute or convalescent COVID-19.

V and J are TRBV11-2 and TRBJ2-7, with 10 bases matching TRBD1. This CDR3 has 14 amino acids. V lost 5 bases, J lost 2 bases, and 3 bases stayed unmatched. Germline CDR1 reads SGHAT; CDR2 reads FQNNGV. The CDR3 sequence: CASSPGTGAYEQYF. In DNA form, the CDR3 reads TGTGCCAGCAGCCCCGGGACAGGGGCCTACGAGCAGTACTTC.

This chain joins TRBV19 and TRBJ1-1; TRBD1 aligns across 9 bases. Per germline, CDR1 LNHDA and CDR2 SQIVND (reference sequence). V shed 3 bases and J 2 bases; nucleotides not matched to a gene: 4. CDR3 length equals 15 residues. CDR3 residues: CASSIRQGENTEAFF. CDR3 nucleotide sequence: TGTGCCAGTAGTATCCGACAGGGGGAAAACACTGAAGCTTTCTTT.

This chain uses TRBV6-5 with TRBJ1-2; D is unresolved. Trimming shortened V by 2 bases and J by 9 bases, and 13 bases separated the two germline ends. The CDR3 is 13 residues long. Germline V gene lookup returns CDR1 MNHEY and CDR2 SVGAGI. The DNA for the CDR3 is TGTGCCAGCAGTTACGGGCCGGAGGTCAGCTACACCTTC. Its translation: CASSYGPEVSYTF.

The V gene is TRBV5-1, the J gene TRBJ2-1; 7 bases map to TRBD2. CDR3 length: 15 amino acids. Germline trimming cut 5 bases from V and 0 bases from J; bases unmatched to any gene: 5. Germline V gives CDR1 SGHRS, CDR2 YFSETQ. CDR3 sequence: CASSRERGSYNEQFF. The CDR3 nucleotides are TGCGCCAGCAGTAGGGAGCGGGGCTCCTACAATGAGCAGTTCTTC.

The CDR3 loop reads CASSANTAGTEAFF. DNA for the CDR3: TGTGCCAGCAGTGCAAACACGGCAGGCACTGAAGCTTTCTTT. The chain links TRBV2 to TRBJ1-1; no clear D gene. The germline V gene encodes CDR1 SNHLY and CDR2 FYNNEI. Trimming took 4 bases from V and 4 from J, leaving 13 bases between them. The CDR3 runs 14 residues.

This CDR3 is CASNTGGLYGNTIYF. For the CDR3, the DNA is TGTGCCAGCAATACGGGGGGGCTATATGGAAACACCATATATTTT. The chain has TRBV28 and TRBJ1-3; a possible D gene is TRBD1 (6 bases). The CDR3 is 15 amino acids. Trimming cost V 7 bases and J 3 bases, with 16 bases left between them. Germline-derived CDR1 and CDR2 are MDHEN and SYDVKM.

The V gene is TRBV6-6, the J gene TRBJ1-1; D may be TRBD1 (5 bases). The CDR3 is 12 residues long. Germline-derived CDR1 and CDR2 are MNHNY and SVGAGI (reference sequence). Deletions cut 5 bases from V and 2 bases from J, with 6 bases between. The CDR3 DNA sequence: TGTGCCAGCAGTGACAGAAACACTGAAGCTTTCTTT. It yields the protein CASSDRNTEAFF.

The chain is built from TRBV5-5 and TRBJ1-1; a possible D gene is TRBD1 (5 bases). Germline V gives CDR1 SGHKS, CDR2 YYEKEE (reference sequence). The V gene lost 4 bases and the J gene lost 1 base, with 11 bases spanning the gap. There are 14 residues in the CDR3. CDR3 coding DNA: TGTGCCAGCAGCCCGGGACTGTGGAACACTGAAGCTTTCTTT. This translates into CASSPGLWNTEAFF.

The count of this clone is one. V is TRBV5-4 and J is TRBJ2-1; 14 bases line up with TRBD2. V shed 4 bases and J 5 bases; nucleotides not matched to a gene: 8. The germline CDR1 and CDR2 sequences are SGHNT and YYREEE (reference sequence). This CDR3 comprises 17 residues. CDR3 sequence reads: CASSGGLAGVLNNEQFF. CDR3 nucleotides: TGTGCCAGCAGCGGGGGACTAGCGGGAGTTTTGAACAATGAGCAGTTCTTC.

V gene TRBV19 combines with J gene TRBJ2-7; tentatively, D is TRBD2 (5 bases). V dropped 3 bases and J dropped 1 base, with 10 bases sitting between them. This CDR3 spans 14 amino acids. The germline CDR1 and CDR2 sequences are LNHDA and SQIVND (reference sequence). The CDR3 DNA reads TGTGCCAGTAGTATTGGGCGGGCTTCCTACGAGCAGTACTTC. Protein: CASSIGRASYEQYF.

CDR3: CASSPGLNYGYTF. The CDR3, as DNA: TGTGCCAGCAGTCCAGGACTCAACTATGGCTACACCTTC. The genes are TRBV6-5 and TRBJ1-2; D is unresolved. CDR1 and CDR2 from the germline V gene are MNHEY and SVGAGI. V dropped 5 bases and J dropped 2 bases, with 9 bases sitting between them. This CDR3 has 13 residues.

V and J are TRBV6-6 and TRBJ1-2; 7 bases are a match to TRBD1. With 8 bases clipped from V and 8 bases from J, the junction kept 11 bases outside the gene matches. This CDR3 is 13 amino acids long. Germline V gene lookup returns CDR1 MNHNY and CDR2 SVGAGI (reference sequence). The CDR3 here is CASRPEGARGYTF. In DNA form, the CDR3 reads TGTGCCAGCCGCCCGGAGGGGGCGCGAGGCTACACCTTC.

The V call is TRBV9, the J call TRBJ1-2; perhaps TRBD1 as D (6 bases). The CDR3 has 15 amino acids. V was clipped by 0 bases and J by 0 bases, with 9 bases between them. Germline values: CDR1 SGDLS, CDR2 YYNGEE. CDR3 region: CASSVVGATNYGYTF. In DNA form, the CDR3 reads TGTGCCAGCAGCGTAGTGGGGGCTACTAACTATGGCTACACCTTC.

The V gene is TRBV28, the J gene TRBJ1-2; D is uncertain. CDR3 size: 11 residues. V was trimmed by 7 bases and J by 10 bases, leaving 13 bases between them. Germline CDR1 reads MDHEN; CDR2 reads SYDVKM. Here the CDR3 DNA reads TGTGCCAGCATATTACAAGAGGACTACACCTTC. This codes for CASILQEDYTF.

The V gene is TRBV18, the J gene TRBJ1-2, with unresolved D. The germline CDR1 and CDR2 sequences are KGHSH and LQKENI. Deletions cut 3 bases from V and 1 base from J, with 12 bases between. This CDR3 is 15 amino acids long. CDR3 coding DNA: TGTGCCAGCTCACCGGAGGCAGATCGTAACTATGGCTACACCTTC. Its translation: CASSPEADRNYGYTF.

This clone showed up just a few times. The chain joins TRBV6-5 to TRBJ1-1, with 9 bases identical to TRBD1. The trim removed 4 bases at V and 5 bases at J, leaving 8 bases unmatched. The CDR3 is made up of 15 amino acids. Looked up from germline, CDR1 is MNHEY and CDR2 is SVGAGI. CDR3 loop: CASSWGTGSETEAFF. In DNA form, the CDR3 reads TGTGCCAGCAGTTGGGGGACAGGGTCGGAGACTGAAGCTTTCTTT.

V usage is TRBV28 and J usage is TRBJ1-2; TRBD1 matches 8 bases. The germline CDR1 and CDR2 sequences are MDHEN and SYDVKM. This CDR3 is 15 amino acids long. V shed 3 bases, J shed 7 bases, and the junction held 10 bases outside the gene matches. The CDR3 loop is CASSFSDRVSIGYTF. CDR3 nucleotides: TGTGCCAGCAGTTTTTCGGACAGGGTCTCTATTGGCTACACCTTC.

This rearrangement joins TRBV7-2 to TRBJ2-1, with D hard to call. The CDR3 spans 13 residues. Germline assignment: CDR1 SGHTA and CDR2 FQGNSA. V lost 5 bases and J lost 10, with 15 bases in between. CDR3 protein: CASSNRVVFEQFF. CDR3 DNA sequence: TGTGCCAGCAGCAATCGGGTTGTCTTCGAGCAGTTCTTC. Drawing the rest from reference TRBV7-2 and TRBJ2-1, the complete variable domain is GAGVSQSPSNKVTEKGKDVELRCDPISGHTALYWYRQSLGQGLEFLIYFQGNSAPDKSGLPSDRFSAERTGGSVSTLTIQRTQQEDSAVYLCASSNRVVFEQFFGPGTRLTVL.

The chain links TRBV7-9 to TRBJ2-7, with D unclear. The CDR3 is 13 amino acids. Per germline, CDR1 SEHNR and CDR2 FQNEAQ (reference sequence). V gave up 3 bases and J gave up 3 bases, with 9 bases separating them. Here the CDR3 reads CASSLYLYYEQYF. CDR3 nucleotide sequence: TGTGCCAGCAGCTTGTATCTATACTACGAGCAGTACTTC.

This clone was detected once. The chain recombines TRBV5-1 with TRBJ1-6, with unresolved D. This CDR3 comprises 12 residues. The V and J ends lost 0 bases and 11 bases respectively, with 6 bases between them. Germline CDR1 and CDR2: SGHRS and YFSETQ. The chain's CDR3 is CASSLDNTPLHF. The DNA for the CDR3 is TGCGCCAGCAGCTTGGACAATACACCCCTCCACTTT.

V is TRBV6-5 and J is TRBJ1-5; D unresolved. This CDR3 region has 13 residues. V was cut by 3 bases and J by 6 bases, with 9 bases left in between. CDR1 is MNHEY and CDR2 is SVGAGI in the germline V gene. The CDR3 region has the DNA TGTGCCAGCAGTTATAGTCCGGGTCAGCCCCAGCATTTT. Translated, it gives CASSYSPGQPQHF.

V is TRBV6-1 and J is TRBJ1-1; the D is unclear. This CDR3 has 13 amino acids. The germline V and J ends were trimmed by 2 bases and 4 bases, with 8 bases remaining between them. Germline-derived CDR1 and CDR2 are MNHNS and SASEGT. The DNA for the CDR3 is TGTGCCAGCAGTGAATTTGTGAGCACTGAAGCTTTCTTT. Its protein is CASSEFVSTEAFF.

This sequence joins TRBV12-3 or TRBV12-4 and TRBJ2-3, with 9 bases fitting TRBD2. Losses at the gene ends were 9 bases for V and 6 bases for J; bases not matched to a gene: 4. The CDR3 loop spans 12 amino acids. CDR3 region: CASMRGGDTQYF. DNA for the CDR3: TGTGCCAGTATGCGGGGGGGTGATACGCAGTATTTT.

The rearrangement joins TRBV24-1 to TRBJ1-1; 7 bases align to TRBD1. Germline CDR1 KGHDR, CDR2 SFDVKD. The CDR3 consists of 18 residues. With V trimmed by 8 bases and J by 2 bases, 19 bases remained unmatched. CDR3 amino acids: CATTIPTGKRSSNTEAFF. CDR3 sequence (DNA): TGTGCCACCACGATCCCGACAGGGAAGAGGAGTAGTAACACTGAAGCTTTCTTT.

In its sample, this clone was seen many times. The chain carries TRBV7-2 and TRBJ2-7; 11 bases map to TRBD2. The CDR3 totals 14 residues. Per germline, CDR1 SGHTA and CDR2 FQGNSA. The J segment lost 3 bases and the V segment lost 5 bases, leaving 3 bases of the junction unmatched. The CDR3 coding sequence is TGTGCCAGCAGCGTTCTAGCGGGGGGCTACGAGCAGTACTTC. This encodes CASSVLAGGYEQYF.

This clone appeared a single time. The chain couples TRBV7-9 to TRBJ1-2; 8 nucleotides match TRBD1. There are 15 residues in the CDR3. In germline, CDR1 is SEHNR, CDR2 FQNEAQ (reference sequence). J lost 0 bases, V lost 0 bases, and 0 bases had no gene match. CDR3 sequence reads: CASSLADRANYGYTF. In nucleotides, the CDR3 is TGTGCCAGCAGCTTAGCGGACAGGGCTAACTATGGCTACACCTTC.

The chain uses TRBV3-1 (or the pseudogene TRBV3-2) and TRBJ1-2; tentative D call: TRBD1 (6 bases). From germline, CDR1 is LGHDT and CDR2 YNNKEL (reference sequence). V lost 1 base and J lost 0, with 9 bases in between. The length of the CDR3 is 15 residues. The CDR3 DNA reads TGTGCCAGCAGCCAAGGACAGGCTTCTAACTATGGCTACACCTTC. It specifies CASSQGQASNYGYTF.

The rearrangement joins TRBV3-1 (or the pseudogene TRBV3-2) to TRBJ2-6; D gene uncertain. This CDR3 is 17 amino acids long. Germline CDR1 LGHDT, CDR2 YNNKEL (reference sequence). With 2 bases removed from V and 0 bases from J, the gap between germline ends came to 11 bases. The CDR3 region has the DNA TGTGCCAGCAGCCAAACACCCTTTTCCTCTGGGGCCAACGTCCTGACTTTC. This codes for CASSQTPFSSGANVLTF.